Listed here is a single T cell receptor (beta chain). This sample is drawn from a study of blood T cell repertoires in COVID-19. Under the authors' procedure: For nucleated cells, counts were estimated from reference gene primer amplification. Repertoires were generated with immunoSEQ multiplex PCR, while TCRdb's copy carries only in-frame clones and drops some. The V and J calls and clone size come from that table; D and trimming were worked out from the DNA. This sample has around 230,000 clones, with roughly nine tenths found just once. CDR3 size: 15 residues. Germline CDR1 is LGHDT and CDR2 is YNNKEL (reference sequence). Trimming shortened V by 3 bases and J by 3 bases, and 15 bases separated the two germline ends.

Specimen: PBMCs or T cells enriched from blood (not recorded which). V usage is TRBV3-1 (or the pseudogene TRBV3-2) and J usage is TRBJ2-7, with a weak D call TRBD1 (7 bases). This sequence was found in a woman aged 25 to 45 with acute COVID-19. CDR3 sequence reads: CASSHLEGAYYEQYF. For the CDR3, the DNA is TGTGCCAGCAGCCATTTGGAGGGGGCGTACTACGAGCAGTACTTC.